This T cell receptor beta chain was identified during a study of T-cell reconstitution after alpha-beta-depleted transplantation in children. Using unique molecular identifiers, the investigators prepared the TCRbeta library. TCRdb used MiXCR to reprocess the PCR reads, holding one entry per CDR3 protein. The sample has some 440,000 distinct CDR3 sequences, roughly 17% seen once. This clonotype was observed a handful of times. Its antigen is unknown. Overall study results and limits: Expanded clones from the graft, numbering several hundred, reportedly supplied alpha-beta T cells about two months after transplant.

CDR3 size: 14 residues. V was clipped by 6 bases and J by 0 bases; unmatched bases: 3. CDR1 and CDR2 (germline): ENHRY, SYGVKD. The clonotype was recovered from a boy under three years old who had a stem cell transplant for Wiskott-Aldrich syndrome, so the T cells may come from the graft donor. Material: PBMCs, mostly from graft donor cells, obtained 360 days after TCRalphabeta/CD19-depleted stem cell transplant. J is TRBJ2-5 and V is TRBV10-3; 8 nucleotides line up with TRBD2. The CDR3 nucleotides are TGTGCCATCAGCCCGGGACTAGACCAAGAGACCCAGTACTTC. Translating it yields CAISPGLDQETQYF.